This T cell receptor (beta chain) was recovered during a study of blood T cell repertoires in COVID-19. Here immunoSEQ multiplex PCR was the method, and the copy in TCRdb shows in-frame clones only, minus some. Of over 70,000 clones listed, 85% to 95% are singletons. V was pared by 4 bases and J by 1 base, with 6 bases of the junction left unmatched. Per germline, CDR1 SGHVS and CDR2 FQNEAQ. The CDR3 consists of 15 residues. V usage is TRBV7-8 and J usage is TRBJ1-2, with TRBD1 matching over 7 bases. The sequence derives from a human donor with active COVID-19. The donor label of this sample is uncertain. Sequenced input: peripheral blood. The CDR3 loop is CASSSPGQVNYGYTF. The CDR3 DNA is TGTGCCAGCAGCTCCCCCGGACAGGTTAACTATGGCTACACCTTC.